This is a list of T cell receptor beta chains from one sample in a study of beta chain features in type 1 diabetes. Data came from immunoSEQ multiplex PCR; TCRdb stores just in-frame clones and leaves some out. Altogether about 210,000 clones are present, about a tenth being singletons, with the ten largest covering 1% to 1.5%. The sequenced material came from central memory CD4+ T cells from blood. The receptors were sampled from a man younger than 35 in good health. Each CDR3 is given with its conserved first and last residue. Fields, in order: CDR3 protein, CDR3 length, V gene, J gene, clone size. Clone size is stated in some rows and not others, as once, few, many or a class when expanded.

CDR3aa: CASSGDSLRANEKLFF
len: 16
v_gene: TRBV6-4
j_gene: TRBJ1-4
abundance: few

CDR3aa: CASSPKASGANVLTF
len: 15
v_gene: TRBV5-4
j_gene: TRBJ2-6
abundance: few

CDR3aa: CASRESGGYTGELFF
len: 15
v_gene: TRBV25-1
j_gene: TRBJ2-2
abundance: -

CDR3aa: CSVLDRVWEQYF
len: 12
v_gene: TRBV29-1
j_gene: TRBJ2-7
abundance: -

CDR3aa: CASSLGTSDRSYEQYF
len: 16
v_gene: TRBV4-1
j_gene: TRBJ2-7
abundance: few

CDR3aa: CASTSIGSGRHKNEQFF
len: 17
v_gene: TRBV28
j_gene: TRBJ2-1
abundance: many

CDR3aa: CASSQAGTGLAGVAEQFF
len: 18
v_gene: TRBV14
j_gene: TRBJ2-1
abundance: few

CDR3aa: CASSLGLAAAYEQYF
len: 15
v_gene: TRBV7-2
j_gene: TRBJ2-7
abundance: many

CDR3aa: CASSPRSLAGSSYEQYF
len: 17
v_gene: TRBV18
j_gene: TRBJ2-7
abundance: few

CDR3aa: CASGADGAVGYTF
len: 13
v_gene: TRBV2
j_gene: TRBJ1-2
abundance: -

CDR3aa: CASSPMGHDYEQYF
len: 14
v_gene: TRBV18
j_gene: TRBJ2-7
abundance: few

CDR3aa: CASSNSGRSNTGELFF
len: 16
v_gene: TRBV7-3
j_gene: TRBJ2-2
abundance: few

CDR3aa: CASRVTVVVGPQHF
len: 14
v_gene: TRBV27
j_gene: TRBJ1-5
abundance: many

CDR3aa: CASSPGGYNEQFF
len: 13
v_gene: TRBV28
j_gene: TRBJ2-1
abundance: few

CDR3aa: CASSYGTGGETQYF
len: 14
v_gene: TRBV6-5
j_gene: TRBJ2-5
abundance: few

CDR3aa: CASSLNRGQETQYF
len: 14
v_gene: TRBV7-7
j_gene: TRBJ2-5
abundance: many

CDR3aa: CASSLSPGPRTDTQYF
len: 16
v_gene: TRBV7-3
j_gene: TRBJ2-3
abundance: -

CDR3aa: CASSLDPPPGELFF
len: 14
v_gene: TRBV5-1
j_gene: TRBJ2-2
abundance: once

CDR3aa: CASSRAGGRTGELFF
len: 15
v_gene: TRBV7-9
j_gene: TRBJ2-2
abundance: few

CDR3aa: CASSDWSTQTQYF
len: 13
v_gene: TRBV6-1
j_gene: TRBJ2-5
abundance: -

CDR3aa: CAISESTGESYNEQFF
len: 16
v_gene: TRBV10-3
j_gene: TRBJ2-1
abundance: -

CDR3aa: CASSKGGGNQPQHF
len: 14
v_gene: TRBV4-1
j_gene: TRBJ1-5
abundance: once

CDR3aa: CASSRSPSGFNEQFF
len: 15
v_gene: TRBV7-9
j_gene: TRBJ2-1
abundance: many

CDR3aa: CASSVGGRSSYEQYF
len: 15
v_gene: TRBV9
j_gene: TRBJ2-7
abundance: few

CDR3aa: CAISETGPGTGDNYGYTF
len: 18
v_gene: TRBV10-3
j_gene: TRBJ1-2
abundance: -